Listed below are T cell receptor beta chains from one sample, sequenced in a study of a mutant IDH1 vaccine in newly diagnosed glioma. Assay used: immunoSEQ multiplex PCR; TCRdb lists only in-frame clones, some missing. The sample consists of about 68,000 clones, 80% to 85% of them appearing once. These receptors have no known antigen. The sequencing here drew on PBMCs, taken from a glioma patient whose treatment included an IDH1 peptide vaccine. The receptors derive from a man aged 18 to 30 with glioma. Both conserved end residues are part of each CDR3. The D gene is left open where the match is weak.

TRBD1	TRBV29-1	TRBJ1-2	CSVMDRGDDGYTF	TGCAGCGTTATGGACAGGGGGGACGATGGCTACACCTTC
TRBD2	TRBV18	TRBJ2-1	CASSPGTSGEQFF	TGTGCCAGCTCGCCCGGGACTAGCGGAGAGCAGTTCTTC
NA	TRBV7-3	TRBJ2-2	CASTGGGWSGELFF	TGTGCCAGCACCGGAGGGGGGTGGTCCGGGGAGCTGTTTTTT
NA	TRBV28	TRBJ2-7	CASSLSRVVDEQYF	TGTGCCAGCAGTTTATCACGTGTTGTAGACGAGCAGTACTTC
NA	TRBV5-1	TRBJ2-7	CASSPGQGGYEQYF	TGCGCCAGCAGCCCCGGACAGGGAGGGTACGAGCAGTACTTC
NA	TRBV7-9	TRBJ1-1	CASSWGTLRTEAFF	TGTGCCAGCAGTTGGGGGACCTTGAGGACTGAAGCTTTCTTT
TRBD1	TRBV30	TRBJ2-4	CAWRGQGENIQYF	TGTGCCTGGAGAGGACAGGGGGAAAACATTCAGTACTTC
NA	TRBV5-4	TRBJ1-2	CASSWMGEGYTF	TGTGCCAGCAGCTGGATGGGGGAGGGCTACACCTTC
TRBD2	TRBV9	TRBJ2-3	CASSPSGGARADTQYF	TGTGCCAGCAGCCCTAGCGGGGGGGCCCGGGCAGATACGCAGTATTTT
NA	TRBV7-2	TRBJ2-7	CASSFGPSGQYF	TGTGCCAGCAGCTTTGGCCCGTCGGGGCAGTACTTC